This T cell receptor (beta chain) appears in the sequencing data of a study of early stage breast cancer tumors. Study background: ER+/PR+/HER2- status applied to about 70% of the 16 invasive breast tumors. Samples were sequenced at about 10-fold average coverage.

Assay: immunoSEQ multiplex PCR; the TCRdb copy retains only in-frame clones and omits some. Of 50,000 to 65,000 clones in the sample, over 65% were seen once. Trimming took off 4 bases at V and 8 bases at J, with 15 bases between the two ends. Germline values: CDR1 SGHRS, CDR2 YFSETQ. The CDR3 spans 13 residues. Sequencing was carried out using blood. The rearrangement joins TRBV5-1 to TRBJ1-2; weak D call: TRBD1 (5 bases). The sequence derives from a person aged 30 to 39 with breast cancer. This chain's CDR3 is CASSVLGVGGYTF. CDR3 sequence (DNA): TGCGCCAGCAGCGTCTTAGGGGTCGGGGGCTACACCTTC.